The next 27 T cell receptor beta chains were all read from a single sample in a study of patients and donors after allogeneic stem cell transplantation. TCRdb independently ran MiXCR on the RT-PCR reads; one entry per CDR3 protein. The sample yields approximately 430,000 distinct CDR3 sequences, 16% seen once. Sequenced material: blood, either unsorted or a sorted T cell fraction (not recorded which). Receptors were obtained from a human donor who was either an allogeneic HSCT recipient or a stem cell or donor lymphocyte infusion donor (not recorded which). It is not recorded whose cells these are; they may come from a transplant donor.

A few counts support this clonotype. The chain joins TRBV29-1 to TRBJ2-5; D is possibly TRBD2 (5 bases). The CDR3 contains 12 residues. Trimming cost V 1 base and J 7 bases, with 10 bases left between them. Germline V gene sequence: CDR1 SQVTM, CDR2 ANQGSEA. In DNA, the CDR3 is TGCAGCGTTGAAGTGGAGGACCTGACCCAGTACTTC. It specifies CSVEVEDLTQYF.

This clonotype was observed a handful of times. This chain uses TRBV7-3 with TRBJ2-1; D not resolved. Germline assignment: CDR1 SGHTA and CDR2 FQGTGA. V was clipped by 1 base and J by 6 bases, with 10 bases between them. The CDR3 is 14 residues long. This CDR3 is CASSLSPGSNEQFF. The CDR3 coding sequence is TGTGCCAGCAGCTTAAGCCCGGGTAGCAATGAGCAGTTCTTC.

This clonotype showed up just once. A junction end diverges from the germline sequence, so it may reflect a read error. The rearrangement uses TRBV12-3 or TRBV12-4 and TRBJ1-5; D is unresolved. The CDR3 contains 13 residues. The CDR3 nucleotides are TGTGCCACGGCCGGGAGCAGCAAACAGCCCCAGCATTTT. Protein sequence: CATAGSSKQPQHF.

In its sample, this clonotype was seen a few times. The chain uses TRBV14 and TRBJ1-2; D remains ambiguous. The CDR3 consists of 15 residues. V was shortened by 3 bases and J by 8 bases, with 19 bases between the two germline ends. Germline lookup yields CDR1 SGHDN and CDR2 FVKESK. CDR3 nucleotide sequence: TGTGCCAGCAGCCAGGCCGGGCCCCGGGCGAGCGGCTACACCTTC. Encoded protein: CASSQAGPRASGYTF.

The chain combines TRBV28 with TRBJ2-4; no definite D call. Looked up from germline, CDR1 is MDHEN and CDR2 is SYDVKM. V shed 1 base and J shed 8 bases, with 15 bases lying between them. The CDR3 has 15 residues. CDR3 in amino acids: CASSLFPAQVDIQYF. The CDR3 DNA reads as TGTGCCAGCAGTTTATTCCCAGCCCAGGTGGACATTCAGTACTTC.

This clonotype was seen a few times. V is TRBV20-1 and J is TRBJ2-1; D ambiguous. Germline V gives CDR1 DFQATT, CDR2 SNEGSKA (reference sequence). CDR3 length equals 15 residues. Between the trimmed V and J ends, which lost 1 base and 0 bases, there was a span of 10 bases. CDR3 coding DNA: TGCAGTGCTAGAGGGACGCGCCGCTCCTACAATGAGCAGTTCTTC. This encodes CSARGTRRSYNEQFF.

Only a few counts were recorded for this clonotype. V and J are TRBV20-1 and TRBJ2-1, with TRBD2 as a possible D gene (6 bases). The CDR3 is 13 residues long. V lost 6 bases, J lost 8 bases, and 17 bases lay in between. The V gene's germline CDR1 is DFQATT and CDR2 SNEGSKA (reference sequence). The CDR3 loop reads CSARTGTPDEQFF. CDR3 nucleotides: TGCAGTGCCCGTACCGGGACTCCGGATGAGCAGTTCTTC.

This clonotype was seen a few times. This chain connects TRBV4-3 to TRBJ2-5; D is unresolved. Germline CDR1 LGHNA, CDR2 YSLEER. This CDR3 is built from 13 residues. The V and J ends lost 1 base and 7 bases respectively, with 10 bases between them. CDR3 bases: TGCGCCAGCAGCCAAGTTCCACTATCGACCCAGTACTTC. It specifies CASSQVPLSTQYF.

The V gene is TRBV20-1, the J gene TRBJ2-1; 14 bases map to TRBD2. The V gene end was trimmed by 0 bases and the J gene end by 6 bases; junction bases not matched to a gene: 1. The germline V gene has CDR1 DFQATT and CDR2 SNEGSKA (reference sequence). The CDR3 totals 15 residues. The CDR3, as DNA: TGCAGTGCTAGAGATGGGACTAGCGGGGGCAATGAGCAGTTCTTC. Translating gives CSARDGTSGGNEQFF.

This clonotype turned up a few times. J is TRBJ2-3 and V is TRBV5-5; D unresolved. V was shortened by 5 bases and J by 4 bases, with 17 bases between the two germline ends. Germline CDR1 and CDR2: SGHKS and YYEKEE (reference sequence). CDR3 length equals 15 residues. The CDR3 DNA reads as TGTGCCAGCAGGTTCATCGAGAGGAGCCCAGATACGCAGTATTTT. This codes for CASRFIERSPDTQYF.

This clonotype was seen a few times. The chain joins TRBV11-2 to TRBJ2-2; 7 bases line up with TRBD1. The ends lost 2 bases at V and 1 base at J; junction bases unmatched: 4. The CDR3 loop spans 16 amino acids. Germline loops: CDR1 SGHAT, CDR2 FQNNGV. CDR3 sequence reads: CASSLNRDRNTGELFF. The DNA of the CDR3 is TGTGCCAGCAGCTTAAATCGGGACAGGAACACCGGGGAGCTGTTTTTT.

This clonotype has only a few counts. The V gene is TRBV24-1, the J gene TRBJ2-5; either TRBD1 or TRBD2 may supply D (7 bases each). The CDR3 runs 13 residues. Between the trimmed V and J ends, which lost 4 bases and 5 bases, there was a span of 10 bases. Germline CDR1 KGHDR, CDR2 SFDVKD. DNA of the CDR3: TGTGCCACCAGTGACAGGGGGGGGGAGACCCAGTACTTC. Amino acid sequence: CATSDRGGETQYF.

J is TRBJ2-2 and V is TRBV9; TRBD2 is a possible D gene (5 bases). Per the germline V gene, CDR1 is SGDLS and CDR2 is YYNGEE. Trimming removed 4 bases from V and 3 bases from J, with 13 bases in between. This CDR3 spans 15 amino acids. The CDR3 region is CASSSLKRDTGELFF. DNA of the CDR3: TGTGCCAGCAGCTCTTTGAAGAGGGACACCGGGGAGCTGTTTTTT.

This clonotype was observed a few times. This chain's CDR3 is CSARDGTGLGYSNQPQHF. DNA for the CDR3: TGCAGTGCTAGAGATGGGACAGGGTTGGGGTATAGCAATCAGCCCCAGCATTTT. The rearrangement links TRBV20-1 to TRBJ1-5, with 9 bases aligning to TRBD1. The V gene's germline CDR1 is DFQATT and CDR2 SNEGSKA (reference sequence). V was clipped by 0 bases and J by 0 bases; unmatched bases: 9. The CDR3 consists of 18 residues.

This clonotype has only a few counts. The chain has TRBV19 and TRBJ2-1, with TRBD2 identical over 8 bases. V shed 6 bases, J shed 6 bases, and the junction held 10 bases outside the gene matches. CDR1 and CDR2 from the germline V gene are LNHDA and SQIVND (reference sequence). This CDR3 spans 15 amino acids. CDR3 loop: CASSPTRGVLNEQFF. The CDR3 DNA reads as TGTGCCAGTAGCCCAACGCGGGGGGTTCTCAATGAGCAGTTCTTC.

This chain uses TRBV5-1 with TRBJ2-2, with a possible D match to TRBD1 (6 bases). There are 20 residues in the CDR3. The V and J ends lost 4 bases and 4 bases respectively, with 29 bases between them. Germline V gives CDR1 SGHRS, CDR2 YFSETQ. The CDR3 coding sequence is TGCGCCAGCAGCCCCCTGGGGCTAATACAGGGACGTCGAAGCACCGGGGAGCTGTTTTTT. Protein: CASSPLGLIQGRRSTGELFF.

CDR3: CAGNRQGRGEKLFF. The CDR3 DNA reads TGTGCCGGTAACAGACAGGGTAGGGGTGAAAAACTGTTTTTT. V and J are TRBV19 and TRBJ1-4; 7 bases line up with TRBD1. The germline gives CDR1 LNHDA, CDR2 SQIVND (reference sequence). The CDR3 is made up of 14 amino acids. The J segment lost 7 bases and the V segment lost 11 bases, leaving 13 bases of the junction unmatched.

The V and J genes are TRBV20-1 and TRBJ1-4; TRBD1 matches 9 bases. Germline values: CDR1 DFQATT, CDR2 SNEGSKA (reference sequence). The CDR3 loop spans 13 amino acids. The junction had 7 bases not matched to a gene; V was cut back by 6 bases and J by 8 bases. This CDR3 reads CSAKDRGGEKLFF. The DNA of the CDR3 is TGCAGTGCAAAGGACAGGGGTGGAGAAAAACTGTTTTTT.

This chain uses TRBV20-1 with TRBJ2-7; D perhaps matches TRBD1 (6 bases). V lost 5 bases to trimming and J lost 6 bases, with 11 bases between them. Germline V CDR1 and CDR2: DFQATT, SNEGSKA (reference sequence). The CDR3 contains 11 residues. The CDR3 nucleotides read TGCAGTGCTGGGGGCCGGGGCGAGCAGTACTTC. This encodes CSAGGRGEQYF.

This clonotype appeared a single time. The CDR3 DNA is TGCAGTGCCTTGACTAGCGGGTACAATGAGCAGTTCTTC. This translates into CSALTSGYNEQFF. The chain is built from TRBV20-1 and TRBJ2-1; 10 bases are shared with TRBD2. The CDR3 covers 13 residues. Germline V gene data show CDR1 as DFQATT and CDR2 as SNEGSKA (reference sequence). V shed 6 bases, J shed 4 bases, and the junction held 3 bases outside the gene matches.

The chain uses TRBV4-2 and TRBJ1-2, with no clear D. The CDR3 contains 15 residues. Germline CDR1 and CDR2: LGHNA and YNFKEQ. The V end was cut by 5 bases, the J end by 6 bases, with 19 bases between. The CDR3 loop is CASSSKWSGRDGYTF. DNA for the CDR3: TGTGCCAGCAGCTCAAAATGGTCTGGGAGGGATGGCTACACCTTC.

This clonotype was picked up a small number of times. One end of the junction varies from germline; a read error may be responsible. The chain employs TRBV4-1 and TRBJ1-5; D is uncertain. This CDR3 contains 14 residues. Germline lookup yields CDR1 MGHRA and CDR2 YSYEKL. Here the CDR3 reads CASSEENSNQPQHF. CDR3 nucleotide sequence: TGCGCCAGCAGCGAAGAGAATAGCAATCAGCCCCAGCATTTT.

V gene TRBV20-1 combines with J gene TRBJ2-7, with D unresolved. The V gene lost 4 bases and the J gene lost 4 bases, with 11 bases spanning the gap. CDR3 length: 12 residues. Germline V gene data show CDR1 as DFQATT and CDR2 as SNEGSKA (reference sequence). CDR3 amino acids: CSAKLWGYEQYF. DNA of the CDR3: TGCAGTGCTAAATTATGGGGTTACGAGCAGTACTTC.

The CDR3 bases are TGCAGTGCTAGAGGGGTAGGAGGGGGGCGCACTGAAGCTTTCTTT. It translates to CSARGVGGGRTEAFF. This chain links TRBV20-1 with TRBJ1-1, with a tentative D call TRBD1 (6 bases). V was pared by 1 base and J by 4 bases, with 16 bases between. The CDR3 is 15 amino acids. The V gene's germline CDR1 is DFQATT and CDR2 SNEGSKA (reference sequence).

V and J are TRBV20-1 and TRBJ1-3; D is undetermined. CDR1 and CDR2 (germline): DFQATT, SNEGSKA (reference sequence). The CDR3 extends over 11 amino acids. The germline V and J ends were trimmed by 5 bases and 4 bases, with 6 bases remaining between them. The CDR3 DNA follows: TGCAGTGCTCCGGACGGAAACACCATATATTTT. The encoded protein is CSAPDGNTIYF.

This chain joins TRBV5-5 and TRBJ1-5, with TRBD1 as a possible D gene (5 bases). Trimming took off 4 bases at V and 2 bases at J, with 13 bases between the two ends. CDR1 is SGHKS and CDR2 is YYEKEE in the germline V gene (reference sequence). The CDR3 length is 15 residues. CDR3 in DNA: TGTGCCAGCAGCGGGGCCACCGGGCGCAATCAGCCCCAGCATTTT. It yields the protein CASSGATGRNQPQHF. The whole variable domain, filled in from reference TRBV5-5 and TRBJ1-5, reads DAGVTQSPTHLIKTRGQQVTLRCSPISGHKSVSWYQQVLGQGPQFIFQYYEKEERGRGNFPDRFSARQFPNYSSELNVNALLLGDSALYLCASSGATGRNQPQHFGDGTRLSIL.

The chain recombines TRBV6-1 with TRBJ1-5; possible D gene TRBD1, 6 bases. The germline gives CDR1 MNHNS, CDR2 SASEGT. The CDR3 has 17 amino acids. Trimming shortened V by 5 bases and J by 1 base, and 18 bases separated the two germline ends. The CDR3 protein is CASSQKNRVLSNQPQHF. The CDR3 DNA follows: TGTGCCAGCAGTCAGAAAAACAGGGTTTTGAGCAATCAGCCCCAGCATTTT.